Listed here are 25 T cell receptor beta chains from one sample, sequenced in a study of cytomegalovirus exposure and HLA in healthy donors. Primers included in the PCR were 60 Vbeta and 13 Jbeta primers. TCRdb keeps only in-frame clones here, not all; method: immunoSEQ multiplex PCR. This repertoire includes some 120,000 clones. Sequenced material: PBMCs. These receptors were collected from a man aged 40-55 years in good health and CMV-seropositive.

CDR3 nucleotide sequence: TGTGCCAGCAGCCCGCTACTAGCCCAGGATACGCAGTATTTT. Its protein product is CASSPLLAQDTQYF. The chain carries TRBV7-6 and TRBJ2-3; perhaps TRBD2 as D (6 bases). CDR1 is SGHVS, CDR2 FNYEAQ, per germline. The ends were cut back, 5 bases at V and 6 bases at J, with 15 bases in the middle. The CDR3 runs to 14 residues.

CDR3 nucleotide sequence: TGTGCCAGCAGCTTAGGGATTGAGACTAGGACCTTC. This translates into CASSLGIETRTF. This chain connects TRBV7-8 to TRBJ1-2; D is unclear. The CDR3 extends over 12 amino acids. Germline assignment: CDR1 SGHVS and CDR2 FQNEAQ. The germline V and J ends were trimmed by 1 base and 14 bases, with 14 bases remaining between them. Complete variable domain (other parts from reference TRBV7-8 and TRBJ1-2): GAGVSQSPRYKVAKRGQDVALRCDPISGHVSLFWYQQALGQGPEFLTYFQNEAQLDKSGLPSDRFFAERPEGSVSTLKIQRTQQEDSAVYLCASSLGIETRTFGSGTRLTVV.

The CDR3 nucleotides are TGCGCCAGCAGCTTGAGGACTAGCGGGAGTGGTGAGCAGTTCTTC. It is translated as CASSLRTSGSGEQFF. V and J are TRBV5-1 and TRBJ2-1; 13 bases match TRBD2. The CDR3 is 15 residues long. The germline CDR1 and CDR2 sequences are SGHRS and YFSETQ. V was pared by 1 base and J by 9 bases, with 4 bases of the junction left unmatched.

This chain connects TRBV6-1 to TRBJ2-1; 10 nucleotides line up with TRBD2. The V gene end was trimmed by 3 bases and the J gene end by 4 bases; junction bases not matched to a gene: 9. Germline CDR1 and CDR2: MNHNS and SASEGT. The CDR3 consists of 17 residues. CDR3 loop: CASSDILAGTIYNEQFF. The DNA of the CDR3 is TGTGCCAGCAGTGATATACTAGCGGGGACGATTTACAATGAGCAGTTCTTC.

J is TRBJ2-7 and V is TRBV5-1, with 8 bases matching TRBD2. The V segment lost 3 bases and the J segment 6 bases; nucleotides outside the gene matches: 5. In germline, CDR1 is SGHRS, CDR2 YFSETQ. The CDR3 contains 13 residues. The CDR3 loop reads CASSSGGITEQYF. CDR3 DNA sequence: TGCGCCAGCAGCTCGGGAGGGATCACCGAGCAGTACTTC.

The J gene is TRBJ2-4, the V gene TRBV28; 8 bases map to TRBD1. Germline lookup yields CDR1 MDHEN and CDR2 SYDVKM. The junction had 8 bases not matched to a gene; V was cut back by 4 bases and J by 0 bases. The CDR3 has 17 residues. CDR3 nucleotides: TGTGCCAGCAGTTGGACAGGGAAAGGGCTAGCCAAAAACATTCAGTACTTC. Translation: CASSWTGKGLAKNIQYF.

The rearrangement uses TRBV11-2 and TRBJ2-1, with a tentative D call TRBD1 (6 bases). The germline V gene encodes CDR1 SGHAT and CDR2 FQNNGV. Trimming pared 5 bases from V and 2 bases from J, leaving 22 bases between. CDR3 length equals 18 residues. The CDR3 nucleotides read TGTGCCAGCAGCCTTGAATCCGCCGGCACAGGGACCTACAATGAGCAGTTCTTC. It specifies CASSLESAGTGTYNEQFF.

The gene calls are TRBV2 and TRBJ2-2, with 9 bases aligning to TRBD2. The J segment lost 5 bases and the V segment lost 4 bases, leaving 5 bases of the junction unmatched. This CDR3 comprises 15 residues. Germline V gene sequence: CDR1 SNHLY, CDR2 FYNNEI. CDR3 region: CASSGSGRGTGELFF. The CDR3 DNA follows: TGTGCCAGCAGTGGTAGCGGGAGAGGAACCGGGGAGCTGTTTTTT.

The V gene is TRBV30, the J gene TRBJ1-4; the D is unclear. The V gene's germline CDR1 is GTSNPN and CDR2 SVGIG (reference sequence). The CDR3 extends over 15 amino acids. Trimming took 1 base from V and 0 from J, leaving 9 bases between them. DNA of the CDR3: TGTGCCTGGAGTGGTGTCCTCGCAACTAATGAAAAACTGTTTTTT. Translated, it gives CAWSGVLATNEKLFF.

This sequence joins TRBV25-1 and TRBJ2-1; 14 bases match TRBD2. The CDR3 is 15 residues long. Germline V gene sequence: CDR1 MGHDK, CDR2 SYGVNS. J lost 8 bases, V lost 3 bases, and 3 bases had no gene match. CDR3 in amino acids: CASSETGLAGDEQFF. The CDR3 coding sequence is TGTGCCAGCAGTGAGACGGGACTAGCGGGAGATGAGCAGTTCTTC.

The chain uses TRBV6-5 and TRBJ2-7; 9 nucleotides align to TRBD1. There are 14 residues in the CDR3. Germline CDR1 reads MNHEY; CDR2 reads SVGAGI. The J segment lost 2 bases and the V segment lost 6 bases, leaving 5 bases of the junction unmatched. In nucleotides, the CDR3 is TGTGCCAGCAGAGACGGACAGGGGACCTACGAGCAGTACTTC. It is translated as CASRDGQGTYEQYF.

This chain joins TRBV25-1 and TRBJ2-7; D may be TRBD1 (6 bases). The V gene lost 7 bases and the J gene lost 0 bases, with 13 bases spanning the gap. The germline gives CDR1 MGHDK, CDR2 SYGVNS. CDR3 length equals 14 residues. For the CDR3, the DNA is TGTGCCAGCACCACAGGGAGTTCCTCCTACGAGCAGTACTTC. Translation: CASTTGSSSYEQYF.

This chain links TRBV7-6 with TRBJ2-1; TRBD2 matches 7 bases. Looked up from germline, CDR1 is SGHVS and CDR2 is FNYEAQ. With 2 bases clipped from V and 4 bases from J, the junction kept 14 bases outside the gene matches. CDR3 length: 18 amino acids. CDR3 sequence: CASSLLVAGQRAYNEQFF. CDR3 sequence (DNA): TGTGCCAGCAGCTTACTGGTAGCGGGCCAACGGGCATACAATGAGCAGTTCTTC.

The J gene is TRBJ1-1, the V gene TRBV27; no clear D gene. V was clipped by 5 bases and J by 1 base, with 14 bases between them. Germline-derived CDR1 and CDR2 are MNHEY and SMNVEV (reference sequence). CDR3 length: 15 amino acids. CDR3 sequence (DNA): TGTGCCAGCAGTCTAGGTCGGTTGAGGAACACTGAAGCTTTCTTT. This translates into CASSLGRLRNTEAFF.

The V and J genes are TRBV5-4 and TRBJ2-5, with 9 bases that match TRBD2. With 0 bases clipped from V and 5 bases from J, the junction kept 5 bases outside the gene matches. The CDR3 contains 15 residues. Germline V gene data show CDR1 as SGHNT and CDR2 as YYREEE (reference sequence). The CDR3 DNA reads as TGTGCCAGCAGCTTGGGGGCGGGAGGGCCGGAGACCCAGTACTTC. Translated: CASSLGAGGPETQYF.

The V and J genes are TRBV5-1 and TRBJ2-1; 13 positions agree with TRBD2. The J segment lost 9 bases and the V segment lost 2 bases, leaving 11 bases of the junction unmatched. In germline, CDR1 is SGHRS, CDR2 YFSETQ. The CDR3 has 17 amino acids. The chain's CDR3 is CASSFTLPGLAGSEQFF. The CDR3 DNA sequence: TGCGCCAGCAGCTTCACCTTACCGGGACTAGCGGGATCTGAGCAGTTCTTC.

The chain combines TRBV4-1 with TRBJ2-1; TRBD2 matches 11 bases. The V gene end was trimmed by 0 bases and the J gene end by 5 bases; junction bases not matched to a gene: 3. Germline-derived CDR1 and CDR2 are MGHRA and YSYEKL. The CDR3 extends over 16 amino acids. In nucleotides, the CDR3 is TGCGCCAGCAGCCAAGAACTAGCGGGAGTCGACAATGAGCAGTTCTTC. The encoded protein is CASSQELAGVDNEQFF.

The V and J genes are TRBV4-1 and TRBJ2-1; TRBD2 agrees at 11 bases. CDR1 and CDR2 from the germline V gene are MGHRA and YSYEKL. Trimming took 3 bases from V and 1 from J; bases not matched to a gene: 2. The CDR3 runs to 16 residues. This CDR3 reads CASSQRTSGSYNEQFF. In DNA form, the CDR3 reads TGCGCCAGCAGCCAGAGGACTAGCGGGTCCTACAATGAGCAGTTCTTC.

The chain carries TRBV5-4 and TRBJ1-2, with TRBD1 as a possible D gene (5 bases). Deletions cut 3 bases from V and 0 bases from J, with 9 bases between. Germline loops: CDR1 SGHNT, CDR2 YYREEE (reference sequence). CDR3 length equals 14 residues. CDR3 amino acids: CASSSTVTNYGYTF. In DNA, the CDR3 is TGTGCCAGCAGCTCGACAGTCACTAACTATGGCTACACCTTC.

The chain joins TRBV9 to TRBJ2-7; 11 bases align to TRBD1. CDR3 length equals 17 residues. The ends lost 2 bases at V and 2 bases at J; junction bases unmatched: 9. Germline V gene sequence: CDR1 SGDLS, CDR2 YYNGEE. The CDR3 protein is CASSVNPGTGGTYEQYF. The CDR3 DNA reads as TGTGCCAGCAGCGTGAATCCCGGGACAGGGGGAACCTACGAGCAGTACTTC.

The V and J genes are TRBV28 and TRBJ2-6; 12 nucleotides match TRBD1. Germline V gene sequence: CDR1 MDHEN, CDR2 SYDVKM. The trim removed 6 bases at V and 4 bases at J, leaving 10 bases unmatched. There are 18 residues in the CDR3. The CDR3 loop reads CASSRPGQGAEGANVLTF. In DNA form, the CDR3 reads TGTGCCAGCAGCCGTCCGGGACAGGGGGCGGAAGGGGCCAACGTCCTGACTTTC.

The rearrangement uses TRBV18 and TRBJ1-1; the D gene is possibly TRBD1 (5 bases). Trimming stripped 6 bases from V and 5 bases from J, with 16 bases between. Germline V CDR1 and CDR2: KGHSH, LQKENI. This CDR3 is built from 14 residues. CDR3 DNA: TGTGCCAGCTCGACCGGGGGAACGGGGACTGAAGCTTTCTTT. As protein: CASSTGGTGTEAFF.

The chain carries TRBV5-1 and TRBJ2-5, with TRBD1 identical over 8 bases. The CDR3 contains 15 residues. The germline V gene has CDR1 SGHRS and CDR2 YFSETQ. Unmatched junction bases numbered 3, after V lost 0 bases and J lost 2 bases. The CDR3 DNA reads TGCGCCAGCAGCTTGGGGACAGGGTCTCAAGAGACCCAGTACTTC. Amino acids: CASSLGTGSQETQYF.

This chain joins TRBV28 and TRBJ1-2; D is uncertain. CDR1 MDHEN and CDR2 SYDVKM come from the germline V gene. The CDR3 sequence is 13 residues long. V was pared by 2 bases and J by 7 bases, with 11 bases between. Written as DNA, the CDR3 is TGTGCCAGCAGTTTACCCAACAACCCTGGCTACACCTTC. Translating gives CASSLPNNPGYTF.

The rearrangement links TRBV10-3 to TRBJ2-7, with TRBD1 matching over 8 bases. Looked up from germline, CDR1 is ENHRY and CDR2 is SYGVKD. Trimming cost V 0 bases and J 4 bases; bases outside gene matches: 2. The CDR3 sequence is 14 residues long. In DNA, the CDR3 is TGTGCCATCAGTGAGTCCCAGGGGGCATACGAGCAGTACTTC. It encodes CAISESQGAYEQYF.